This TCR beta chain was documented in a study of OX40 agonist ivuxolimab in advanced cancers. Study at large: In three patients, partial responses were observed, one with hepatocellular carcinoma and two with cutaneous melanoma.

Generated by immunoSEQ multiplex PCR, the TCRdb table keeps only in-frame clones and is missing some. The table lists over 60,000 clones, 80% to 90% of them singletons, with more than 0.8% in the top ten. About this clone: Its antigen remains unknown.

Patients had blood sampled at baseline and again on cycle 4 day 1 and cycle 7 day 1. The germline gives CDR1 KGHSH, CDR2 LQKENI. V lost 5 bases and J lost 3; bases outside the gene matches: 8. The CDR3 covers 15 residues. Findings and limits, study-wide: No determination was made of the antigen specificity of the expanded peripheral T cells. The study found among the lowest clonal expansion in partial responders at 0.1-3.0 mg/kg.

The input for sequencing was CD4+ or CD8+ T cells sorted from blood, taken in a trial of the OX40 agonist ivuxolimab. The sequence was obtained from an adult with an advanced solid tumor such as melanoma, head and neck, liver or kidney cancer. The chain uses TRBV18 and TRBJ2-3, with TRBD2 matching 7 bases. The CDR3 reads CASSSPGLLTDTQYF. CDR3 nucleotide sequence: TGTGCCAGCTCAAGTCCGGGACTACTGACAGATACGCAGTATTTT.